These 8 T cell receptor beta chains originate from one sample sequenced in a study of blood T cell repertoires in COVID-19. Data came from immunoSEQ multiplex PCR; TCRdb stores just in-frame clones and leaves some out. The profile shows some 130,000 clones, around 86% of them singletons. Sequencing input: peripheral blood. The receptors were sampled from an older woman with COVID-19, enrolled during active disease.

This clone was found a few times. The V and J genes are TRBV3-1 (or the pseudogene TRBV3-2) and TRBJ1-6; perhaps TRBD1 as D (6 bases). The CDR3 is 13 residues long. Trimming removed 3 bases at V and 13 bases at J, with 13 bases between. Per the germline V gene, CDR1 is LGHDT and CDR2 is YNNKEL (reference sequence). The CDR3 bases are TGTGCCAGCAGCCAGAGGGGGGGGGAGCCCCTCCACTTT. This sequence encodes CASSQRGGEPLHF.

V and J are TRBV7-2 and TRBJ2-1; 7 bases map to TRBD1. CDR3 size: 14 residues. V lost 5 bases, J lost 8 bases, and 9 bases stayed unmatched. Germline-derived CDR1 and CDR2 are SGHTA and FQGNSA. The CDR3 here is CASSPWTGIDEQFF. CDR3 sequence (DNA): TGTGCCAGCAGCCCATGGACAGGTATCGATGAGCAGTTCTTC.

The V and J genes are TRBV9 and TRBJ2-7, with TRBD2 matching 8 bases. The germline V gene encodes CDR1 SGDLS and CDR2 YYNGEE. This CDR3 is 14 amino acids long. The V segment lost 4 bases and the J segment 0 bases; nucleotides outside the gene matches: 3. The CDR3 nucleotides read TGTGCCAGCAGCCTAGCGGGTGCCTCCTACGAGCAGTACTTC. Amino acids: CASSLAGASYEQYF.

The chain links TRBV5-1 to TRBJ2-7; the match to TRBD1 covers 11 bases. CDR1 is SGHRS, CDR2 YFSETQ, per germline. The CDR3 sequence is 16 residues long. V trimming: 3 bases; J trimming: 4 bases; junction bases outside the gene matches: 9. The CDR3 loop is CASSSGTGGGVYEQYF. DNA of the CDR3: TGCGCCAGCAGCTCCGGGACAGGGGGAGGGGTGTACGAGCAGTACTTC.

CDR3 DNA sequence: TGTGCCAGTAGTATCGAGGATCTTTACACCTTC. Translating gives CASSIEDLYTF. The rearrangement joins TRBV19 to TRBJ1-2; D unclear. This CDR3 spans 11 amino acids. The germline gives CDR1 LNHDA, CDR2 SQIVND (reference sequence). Trimming left V 3 bases short and J 11 bases short, with 10 bases between.

V and J are TRBV2 and TRBJ2-2; no clear D. The V gene's germline CDR1 is SNHLY and CDR2 FYNNEI. This CDR3 spans 13 amino acids. Trimming removed 2 bases from V and 5 bases from J, with 6 bases in between. CDR3 sequence: CASSEWRTGELFF. The CDR3 coding sequence is TGTGCCAGCAGTGAATGGAGAACCGGGGAGCTGTTTTTT. The whole variable domain, remainder taken from reference TRBV2 and TRBJ2-2, is EPEVTQTPSHQVTQMGQEVILRCVPISNHLYFYWYRQILGQKVEFLVSFYNNEISEKSEIFDDQFSVERPDGSNFTLKIRSTKLEDSAMYFCASSEWRTGELFFGEGSRLTVL.

The sample holds a few counts of this clone. The rearrangement uses TRBV5-5 and TRBJ1-1; D perhaps matches TRBD1 (5 bases). Germline lookup yields CDR1 SGHKS and CDR2 YYEKEE (reference sequence). V lost 6 bases to trimming and J lost 7 bases, with 16 bases between them. The CDR3 has 13 residues. The CDR3 reads CASTPRGGIEAFF. CDR3 sequence (DNA): TGTGCCAGCACACCACGTGGGGGGATTGAAGCTTTCTTT.

The V and J genes are TRBV20-1 and TRBJ1-1; D not certain. V was shortened by 5 bases and J by 9 bases, with 13 bases between the two germline ends. This CDR3 is built from 11 residues. Germline V gene sequence: CDR1 DFQATT, CDR2 SNEGSKA (reference sequence). Written as DNA, the CDR3 is TGCAGTGCTCTATTACTCGGGAAAGCTTTCTTT. Translation: CSALLLGKAFF.